The 24 T cell receptor beta chains given below trace back to one sample, sequenced in a study of a mutant IDH1 vaccine in newly diagnosed glioma. No antigens are known for them. The assay was immunoSEQ multiplex PCR, and TCRdb's table has in-frame clones only and misses some. Of approximately 56,000 clones listed, around 75% are singletons. Time point specified: week 47, end of study. With topical imiquimod, each dose of the vaccine consisted of 300 ug of mutant IDH1 20-mer peptide. The specimen comprised PBMCs, sampled from a glioma patient whose treatment included an IDH1 peptide vaccine. The receptors stem from a man in his fifties with glioma.

The chain links TRBV9 to TRBJ2-5, with D possibly being TRBD2 (5 bases). Trimming pared 4 bases from V and 5 bases from J, leaving 21 bases between. Germline CDR1 and CDR2: SGDLS and YYNGEE. The CDR3 loop spans 16 amino acids. The chain's CDR3 is CASSPAINLVAETQYF. CDR3 coding DNA: TGTGCCAGCAGCCCGGCCATTAACCTCGTAGCGGAGACCCAGTACTTC.

The rearrangement links TRBV9 to TRBJ2-3, with 8 bases lining up with TRBD1. CDR1 and CDR2 (germline): SGDLS, YYNGEE. After removal of 0 bases from V and 5 bases from J, the junction contained 2 bases not matched to a gene. The CDR3 runs 14 residues. CDR3 coding DNA: TGTGCCAGCAGCGTAGGACAGGGGCAAGATACGCAGTATTTT. Translation gives CASSVGQGQDTQYF.

The chain carries TRBV18 and TRBJ1-2; D gene unclear. Germline CDR1 and CDR2: KGHSH and LQKENI. The CDR3 length is 13 residues. Trimming took 3 bases from V and 2 from J, leaving 7 bases between them. This CDR3 reads CASSPGLNYGYTF. In DNA, the CDR3 is TGTGCCAGCTCACCCGGACTGAACTATGGCTACACCTTC. The whole variable domain, filled in from reference TRBV18 and TRBJ1-2, reads NAGVMQNPRHLVRRRGQEARLRCSPMKGHSHVYWYRQLPEEGLKFMVYLQKENIIDESGMPKERFSAEFPKEGPSILRIQQVVRGDSAAYFCASSPGLNYGYTFGSGTRLTVV.

The chain links TRBV18 to TRBJ2-7; D unclear. The V and J ends lost 3 bases and 5 bases respectively, with 8 bases between them. Per germline, CDR1 KGHSH and CDR2 LQKENI. The CDR3 has 12 residues. The CDR3 reads CASSPDLNEQYF. CDR3 nucleotides: TGTGCCAGCTCACCCGACTTGAACGAGCAGTACTTC.

The chain carries TRBV19 and TRBJ1-2, with TRBD1 matching 7 bases. CDR3 length: 14 residues. CDR1 LNHDA and CDR2 SQIVND come from the germline V gene (reference sequence). Unmatched junction bases numbered 10, after V lost 7 bases and J lost 5 bases. DNA of the CDR3: TGTGCCAGTACGCTGTCAGGGGGTTGGTATGGCTACACCTTC. It translates to CASTLSGGWYGYTF.

This sequence joins TRBV12-5 and TRBJ1-2; no firm D call. Trimming removed 7 bases at V and 2 bases at J, with 8 bases between. The CDR3 loop spans 12 amino acids. The germline V gene encodes CDR1 LGHNT and CDR2 FRNRAP. For the CDR3, the DNA is TGTGCTAGTGCGAACTCCAACTATGGCTACACCTTC. It specifies CASANSNYGYTF. The full variable domain, its missing parts supplied by reference TRBV12-5 and TRBJ1-2, is DARVTQTPRHKVTEMGQEVTMRCQPILGHNTVFWYRQTMMQGLELLAYFRNRAPLDDSGMPKDRFSAEMPDATLATLKIQPSEPRDSAVYFCASANSNYGYTFGSGTRLTVV.

The chain employs TRBV7-8 and TRBJ1-1; D is undetermined. Deletions cut 6 bases from V and 0 bases from J, with 8 bases between. The germline CDR1 and CDR2 sequences are SGHVS and FQNEAQ. The CDR3 runs 13 residues. CDR3 coding DNA: TGTGCCAGCAGTTCGGGCATGAACACTGAAGCTTTCTTT. Its protein product is CASSSGMNTEAFF.

The chain is built from TRBV9 and TRBJ2-7, with 10 bases identical to TRBD1. Losses at the gene ends were 0 bases for V and 4 bases for J; bases not matched to a gene: 7. This CDR3 is built from 16 residues. The germline CDR1 and CDR2 sequences are SGDLS and YYNGEE. The CDR3: CASSVGGQGVFYEQYF. The CDR3 coding sequence is TGTGCCAGCAGCGTAGGTGGACAGGGGGTATTTTACGAGCAGTACTTC. The full variable domain, in which reference TRBV9 and TRBJ2-7 provide the parts outside the CDR3, is DSGVTQTPKHLITATGQRVTLRCSPRSGDLSVYWYQQSLDQGLQFLIQYYNGEERAKGNILERFSAQQFPDLHSELNLSSLELGDSALYFCASSVGGQGVFYEQYFGPGTRLTVT.

The rearrangement links TRBV5-5 to TRBJ1-6, with 9 bases identical to TRBD1. In germline, CDR1 is SGHKS, CDR2 YYEKEE (reference sequence). The V segment lost 5 bases and the J segment 9 bases; nucleotides outside the gene matches: 6. The CDR3 spans 14 residues. CDR3 protein: CASRIQGASSPLHF. The CDR3 DNA reads TGTGCCAGCAGGATACAGGGGGCAAGTTCACCCCTCCACTTT.

The chain employs TRBV18 and TRBJ1-1; 11 bases match TRBD1. The CDR3 is made up of 17 amino acids. With 4 bases clipped from V and 4 bases from J, the junction kept 11 bases outside the gene matches. CDR1 is KGHSH and CDR2 is LQKENI in the germline V gene. Here the CDR3 reads CASSLSRQGTGGTEAFF. DNA for the CDR3: TGTGCCAGCTCACTGTCTCGACAGGGGACAGGGGGCACTGAAGCTTTCTTT.

This clone has only one observation. This chain connects TRBV5-6 to TRBJ1-2, with D unresolved. Trimming stripped 1 base from V and 3 bases from J, with 4 bases between. The CDR3 contains 12 residues. CDR1 is SGHDT, CDR2 YYEEEE, per germline. CDR3 protein: CASSLRDYGYTF. For the CDR3, the DNA is TGTGCCAGCAGCTTGCGGGACTATGGCTACACCTTC.

The V gene is TRBV7-9, the J gene TRBJ2-1; D not resolved. The CDR3 covers 14 residues. CDR1 is SEHNR and CDR2 is FQNEAQ in the germline V gene (reference sequence). The germline V and J ends were trimmed by 5 bases and 6 bases, with 14 bases remaining between them. In nucleotides, the CDR3 is TGTGCCAGCAGCCTCCGTGCGGAGACCAATGAGCAGTTCTTC. Protein: CASSLRAETNEQFF. Using reference TRBV7-9 and TRBJ2-1 for the parts outside the CDR3, the full variable domain is DTGVSQNPRHKITKRGQNVTFRCDPISEHNRLYWYRQTLGQGPEFLTYFQNEAQLEKSRLLSDRFSAERPKGSFSTLEIQRTEQGDSAMYLCASSLRAETNEQFFGPGTRLTVL.

The chain carries TRBV7-3 and TRBJ1-5; weak D call: TRBD1 (5 bases). Germline values: CDR1 SGHTA, CDR2 FQGTGA. The CDR3 contains 19 residues. Deletions cut 4 bases from V and 4 bases from J, with 26 bases between. The CDR3 sequence is CASSSFGPRQTSRNQPQHF. Here the CDR3 DNA reads TGTGCCAGCAGCTCCTTCGGGCCACGACAGACTTCAAGGAATCAGCCCCAGCATTTT. The variable domain in full, completed from reference TRBV7-3 and TRBJ1-5, reads GAGVSQTPSNKVTEKGKYVELRCDPISGHTALYWYRQSLGQGPEFLIYFQGTGAADDSGLPNDRFFAVRPEGSVSTLKIQRTERGDSAVYLCASSSFGPRQTSRNQPQHFGDGTRLSIL.

V is TRBV18 and J is TRBJ2-7; either TRBD1 or TRBD2 may supply D (5 bases each). CDR1 and CDR2 from the germline V gene are KGHSH and LQKENI. The CDR3 sequence is 12 residues long. Trimming removed 2 bases from V and 5 bases from J, with 7 bases in between. The CDR3 nucleotides are TGTGCCAGCTCACCAGGGGGTGACGAGCAGTACTTC. This translates into CASSPGGDEQYF. Drawing the rest from reference TRBV18 and TRBJ2-7, the complete variable domain is NAGVMQNPRHLVRRRGQEARLRCSPMKGHSHVYWYRQLPEEGLKFMVYLQKENIIDESGMPKERFSAEFPKEGPSILRIQQVVRGDSAAYFCASSPGGDEQYFGPGTRLTVT.

This rearrangement joins TRBV10-3 to TRBJ2-3; D unresolved. V was shortened by 3 bases and J by 2 bases, with 3 bases between the two germline ends. The CDR3 length is 12 residues. Per germline, CDR1 ENHRY and CDR2 SYGVKD. Written as DNA, the CDR3 is TGTGCCATCAGTGACTCCACAGATACGCAGTATTTT. It is translated as CAISDSTDTQYF.

This clone has a handful of counts. The rearrangement links TRBV5-6 to TRBJ2-6, with 10 bases matching TRBD1. CDR3 length equals 18 residues. Losses at the gene ends were 0 bases for V and 3 bases for J; bases not matched to a gene: 6. Germline-derived CDR1 and CDR2 are SGHDT and YYEEEE. CDR3 loop: CASSLAVTGGGGANVLTF. The CDR3 DNA is TGTGCCAGCAGCTTGGCGGTGACAGGGGGCGGTGGGGCCAACGTCCTGACTTTC.

V gene TRBV30 combines with J gene TRBJ1-4; no clear D gene. Trimming shortened V by 2 bases and J by 6 bases, and 7 bases separated the two germline ends. The CDR3 totals 12 residues. Per the germline V gene, CDR1 is GTSNPN and CDR2 is SVGIG (reference sequence). The CDR3 here is CAWSSGHEKLFF. The CDR3 DNA follows: TGTGCCTGGAGTTCGGGTCATGAAAAACTGTTTTTT.

V is TRBV30 and J is TRBJ1-5; D may be TRBD1 (5 bases). CDR1 and CDR2 (germline): GTSNPN, SVGIG (reference sequence). The CDR3 is 21 residues long. V gave up 0 bases and J gave up 0 bases, with 27 bases separating them. The CDR3 sequence: CAWSVAFTLGGSGHSNQPQHF. The CDR3 DNA is TGTGCCTGGAGTGTAGCCTTTACTCTGGGGGGATCTGGGCATAGCAATCAGCCCCAGCATTTT.

This clone was seen a handful of times. The chain carries TRBV19 and TRBJ2-7, with TRBD1 matching 10 bases. The CDR3 runs 14 residues. V shed 5 bases, J shed 3 bases, and the junction held 4 bases outside the gene matches. Germline V gives CDR1 LNHDA, CDR2 SQIVND (reference sequence). This chain's CDR3 is CASSARDRGYEQYF. CDR3 sequence (DNA): TGTGCCAGTAGTGCCCGGGACAGGGGCTACGAGCAGTACTTC.

This rearrangement joins TRBV7-9 to TRBJ1-2, with a possible D match to TRBD1 (6 bases). The germline gives CDR1 SEHNR, CDR2 FQNEAQ (reference sequence). V lost 4 bases, J lost 5 bases, and 14 bases lay in between. CDR3 length: 14 amino acids. The CDR3 DNA follows: TGTGCCAGCAGCTCGACTGACAGGATTTATGGCTACACCTTC. It yields the protein CASSSTDRIYGYTF.

This sequence joins TRBV19 and TRBJ1-2; TRBD1 is a possible D gene (6 bases). CDR1 is LNHDA and CDR2 is SQIVND in the germline V gene (reference sequence). Trimming removed 4 bases from V and 1 base from J, with 13 bases in between. The CDR3 is made up of 15 amino acids. The chain's CDR3 is CASSTTGTNNYGYTF. The CDR3 DNA follows: TGTGCCAGTAGTACCACAGGGACGAATAACTATGGCTACACCTTC.

The chain links TRBV18 to TRBJ1-5; D is uncertain. Germline V lookup: CDR1 KGHSH, CDR2 LQKENI. Trimming removed 3 bases from V and 5 bases from J, with 8 bases in between. The CDR3 runs to 13 residues. The CDR3 loop is CASSPLRDQPQHF. CDR3 coding DNA: TGTGCCAGCTCACCCCTGCGGGATCAGCCCCAGCATTTT.

The chain has TRBV5-1 and TRBJ2-7; the match to TRBD1 covers 10 bases. The CDR3 sequence is 15 residues long. The germline CDR1 and CDR2 sequences are SGHRS and YFSETQ. The V and J ends lost 4 bases and 6 bases, in that order; junction bases with no gene match: 10. CDR3 protein: CASSPLDRGPFEQYF. The DNA of the CDR3 is TGCGCCAGCAGCCCCCTCGACAGGGGGCCTTTCGAGCAGTACTTC.

This chain joins TRBV27 and TRBJ1-1; the D gene is possibly TRBD1 (5 bases). The germline V gene encodes CDR1 MNHEY and CDR2 SMNVEV (reference sequence). The CDR3 length is 13 residues. Trimming stripped 3 bases from V and 5 bases from J, with 10 bases between. The CDR3: CASSLKGQTEAFF. The DNA for the CDR3 is TGTGCCAGCAGTTTGAAGGGGCAAACTGAAGCTTTCTTT.